A single sample is the source of the 5 T cell receptor beta chains below, sequenced in a study of vaccination effects on CD4 cells after COVID-19. Measured with immunoSEQ multiplex PCR; TCRdb has only the in-frame clones, and not every one. The table includes 50,000 or so clones, roughly 76% detected once. Before sequencing, viral peptide pools were used by the ViraFEST assay to expand antigen-specific CD4+ T cells. With about 9 days of culture completed, CD4+ T cells were isolated. No antigen has been identified for these receptors. The sample here was CD4+ T cells from PBMCs cultured with HCoV-229E spike peptides, taken before COVID-19 vaccination. These receptors all come from a human donor who received a COVID-19 vaccine.

This chain connects TRBV10-3 to TRBJ2-5; D is uncertain. Looked up from germline, CDR1 is ENHRY and CDR2 is SYGVKD. The CDR3 length is 12 residues. V gave up 1 base and J gave up 5 bases, with 5 bases separating them. This CDR3 is CAISEFRETQYF. The CDR3 DNA is TGTGCCATCAGTGAGTTCCGGGAGACCCAGTACTTC.

The rearrangement uses TRBV19 and TRBJ1-4; tentative D call: TRBD1 (5 bases). The V gene's germline CDR1 is LNHDA and CDR2 SQIVND (reference sequence). This CDR3 has 17 residues. V lost 4 bases, J lost 0 bases, and 15 bases lay in between. This CDR3 is CASSTAGEAATNEKLFF. The CDR3 region has the DNA TGTGCCAGTAGTACCGCGGGGGAAGCAGCAACTAATGAAAAACTGTTTTTT.

CDR3 protein: CASRTTSRGNQPQHF. In DNA, the CDR3 is TGTGCCAGTAGGACAACGAGTAGAGGTAATCAGCCCCAGCATTTT. The rearrangement links TRBV19 to TRBJ1-5, with D uncertain. Germline V gene lookup returns CDR1 LNHDA and CDR2 SQIVND (reference sequence). CDR3 length: 15 residues. V was cut by 6 bases and J by 4 bases, with 16 bases left in between.

The rearrangement links TRBV30 to TRBJ1-6; maybe TRBD1 (6 bases). Trimming pared 7 bases from V and 14 bases from J, leaving 15 bases between. Germline values: CDR1 GTSNPN, CDR2 SVGIG (reference sequence). CDR3 length equals 11 residues. The DNA for the CDR3 is TGTGCCTCTACCCAGGGGCCGACCCTCCACTTT. This sequence encodes CASTQGPTLHF.

The chain combines TRBV21-1 with TRBJ1-4. TRBV21-1 is flagged as a pseudogene. The CDR3 covers 13 residues. The CDR3 loop reads CASSKEADEKLFF. CDR3 sequence (DNA): TGTGCCAGCAGCAAAGAGGCGGATGAAAAACTGTTTTTT.